Each of the 29 T cell receptor beta chains below was sequenced from the same sample in a study of T cells in localized non-small cell lung cancer. The protocol was immunoSEQ multiplex PCR, while the TCRdb copy is restricted to in-frame clones and leaves out a portion. The repertoire consists of some 50,000 clones, with around nine tenths occurring once and the leading ten covering about a sixth. Specimen: PBMCs, collected before any cancer treatment. Source of these receptors: a female donor with stage II lung adenocarcinoma.

The chain joins TRBV6-5 to TRBJ2-1; 10 positions match TRBD2. From germline, CDR1 is MNHEY and CDR2 SVGAGI. Trimming at V came to 4 bases and at J to 3 bases, leaving 0 bases not matched to a gene. The length of the CDR3 is 14 residues. Here the CDR3 reads CASSLAGGYNEQFF. Here the CDR3 DNA reads TGTGCCAGCAGTTTAGCGGGGGGCTACAATGAGCAGTTCTTC.

The chain uses TRBV18 and TRBJ1-4; D not certain. V was clipped by 0 bases and J by 8 bases, with 16 bases between them. The CDR3 is 16 residues long. Germline CDR1 is KGHSH and CDR2 is LQKENI. The CDR3 DNA reads TGTGCCAGCTCACCACCGTTACAAGGTCGGAGCGAAAAACTGTTTTTT. Protein product: CASSPPLQGRSEKLFF.

The CDR3 here is CASSPMTGSDSPLHF. In nucleotides, the CDR3 is TGCGCCAGCAGCCCCATGACAGGGAGTGATTCACCCCTCCACTTT. The chain links TRBV5-1 to TRBJ1-6, with TRBD1 matching over 7 bases. Losses at the gene ends were 4 bases for V and 8 bases for J; bases not matched to a gene: 9. The CDR3 covers 15 residues. Germline CDR1 is SGHRS and CDR2 is YFSETQ.

The V call is TRBV4-1, the J call TRBJ1-5; TRBD1 might be the D (5 bases). CDR1 MGHRA and CDR2 YSYEKL come from the germline V gene. This CDR3 contains 15 residues. V was clipped by 1 base and J by 4 bases, with 11 bases between them. The CDR3 coding sequence is TGCGCCAGCAGCCAAGTAGGGGCGGGAAATCAGCCCCAGCATTTT. Translated: CASSQVGAGNQPQHF.

The chain carries TRBV27 and TRBJ1-5, with 8 bases that match TRBD1. The V gene's germline CDR1 is MNHEY and CDR2 SMNVEV (reference sequence). J lost 3 bases, V lost 8 bases, and 12 bases had no gene match. The CDR3 extends over 16 amino acids. The CDR3 loop reads CASRAGGQGLNQPQHF. The CDR3 bases are TGTGCCAGCCGAGCGGGAGGACAGGGACTCAATCAGCCCCAGCATTTT.

This chain connects TRBV14 to TRBJ1-1, with a tentative D call TRBD1 (5 bases). CDR3 length equals 12 residues. The germline V gene has CDR1 SGHDN and CDR2 FVKESK. The ends were cut back, 3 bases at V and 8 bases at J, with 10 bases in the middle. CDR3 loop: CASSQWGLEAFF. The CDR3 nucleotides read TGTGCCAGCAGCCAGTGGGGGTTGGAAGCTTTCTTT.

This chain joins TRBV19 and TRBJ2-3; 9 bases agree with TRBD2. The germline V gene encodes CDR1 LNHDA and CDR2 SQIVND (reference sequence). The CDR3 loop spans 16 amino acids. V gave up 3 bases and J gave up 4 bases; unmatched junction bases: 8. The CDR3 nucleotides are TGTGCCAGTAGTATCAGAGCGGGGGGTGGGCCAGATACGCAGTATTTT. This codes for CASSIRAGGGPDTQYF.

The gene calls are TRBV30 and TRBJ1-1; D is perhaps TRBD1 (6 bases). Germline lookup yields CDR1 GTSNPN and CDR2 SVGIG (reference sequence). This CDR3 comprises 11 residues. The V end was cut by 8 bases, the J end by 7 bases, with 14 bases between. In DNA, the CDR3 is TGTGCCGGCATCGGAGGGGGTGAAGCTTTCTTT. Its protein product is CAGIGGGEAFF.

The V and J genes are TRBV4-2 and TRBJ1-1; D perhaps matches TRBD1 (5 bases). Per the germline V gene, CDR1 is LGHNA and CDR2 is YNFKEQ. This CDR3 spans 13 amino acids. The V gene lost 3 bases and the J gene lost 4 bases, with 9 bases spanning the gap. The CDR3 sequence: CASSQAGVTEAFF. DNA of the CDR3: TGTGCCAGCAGCCAGGCGGGGGTCACTGAAGCTTTCTTT.

V gene TRBV13 combines with J gene TRBJ2-3; D remains unclear. The CDR3 spans 13 residues. V was shortened by 5 bases and J by 3 bases, with 9 bases between the two germline ends. Germline V gene sequence: CDR1 PRHDT, CDR2 FYEKMQ (reference sequence). The CDR3 reads CASSPRATDTQYF. The CDR3 nucleotides read TGTGCCAGCAGCCCCCGCGCTACAGATACGCAGTATTTT.

CDR3 sequence reads: CATSRDLGDPQEQYF. CDR3 in DNA: TGTGCCACCAGCAGAGATCTGGGGGACCCCCAGGAGCAGTACTTC. This rearrangement joins TRBV15 to TRBJ2-7, with D perhaps matching TRBD1 or TRBD2 (5 bases each). CDR3 length: 15 amino acids. Trimming left V 0 bases short and J 7 bases short, with 16 bases between. The germline gives CDR1 LNHNV, CDR2 YYDKDF (reference sequence).

The chain recombines TRBV7-9 with TRBJ1-6; 9 bases align to TRBD1. Germline V gene data show CDR1 as SEHNR and CDR2 as FQNEAQ (reference sequence). The CDR3 has 19 amino acids. J was trimmed by 2 bases and V by 0 bases; bases with no gene match: 8. CDR3 in DNA: TGTGCCAGCAGCTTAGCCGTCCCGGACAGGGGCCCCTATAATTCACCCCTCCACTTT. It translates to CASSLAVPDRGPYNSPLHF.

V and J are TRBV5-1 and TRBJ2-5, with D unclear. The CDR3 extends over 15 amino acids. V was shortened by 0 bases and J by 1 base, with 10 bases between the two germline ends. In germline, CDR1 is SGHRS, CDR2 YFSETQ. CDR3 region: CASSLARQPQETQYF. CDR3 coding DNA: TGCGCCAGCAGCTTGGCCCGCCAACCCCAAGAGACCCAGTACTTC.

The V gene is TRBV6-5, the J gene TRBJ2-5; D is uncertain. CDR1 is MNHEY, CDR2 SVGAGI, per germline. The length of the CDR3 is 11 residues. V lost 5 bases, J lost 5 bases, and 6 bases lay in between. Here the CDR3 reads CASSNSETQYF. The CDR3 coding sequence is TGTGCCAGCAGTAATTCGGAGACCCAGTACTTC.

V gene TRBV2 combines with J gene TRBJ2-2; no reliable D call. Per the germline V gene, CDR1 is SNHLY and CDR2 is FYNNEI. This CDR3 has 11 residues. The V end lost 4 bases, the J end lost 7 bases, and 4 bases lay between the germline ends. The CDR3 loop is CASSAYGELFF. CDR3 in DNA: TGTGCCAGCAGTGCGTACGGGGAGCTGTTTTTT. The whole variable domain, filled in from reference TRBV2 and TRBJ2-2, reads EPEVTQTPSHQVTQMGQEVILRCVPISNHLYFYWYRQILGQKVEFLVSFYNNEISEKSEIFDDQFSVERPDGSNFTLKIRSTKLEDSAMYFCASSAYGELFFGEGSRLTVL.

The V gene is TRBV28, the J gene TRBJ2-5; tentative D call: TRBD2 (6 bases). The V gene lost 5 bases and the J gene lost 5 bases, with 15 bases spanning the gap. Germline CDR1 and CDR2: MDHEN and SYDVKM. The length of the CDR3 is 14 residues. CDR3 in DNA: TGTGCCAGCAGTGCCGCGGGAAACCCCGAGACCCAGTACTTC. Amino acids: CASSAAGNPETQYF. The variable domain in full, completed from reference TRBV28 and TRBJ2-5, reads DVKVTQSSRYLVKRTGEKVFLECVQDMDHENMFWYRQDPGLGLRLIYFSYDVKMKEKGDIPEGYSVSREKKERFSLILESASTNQTSMYLCASSAAGNPETQYFGPGTRLLVL.

This chain joins TRBV6-6 and TRBJ1-1; D uncertain. CDR3 length: 11 amino acids. Germline lookup yields CDR1 MNHNY and CDR2 SVGAGI (reference sequence). Trimming took 6 bases from V and 2 from J, leaving 4 bases between them. The CDR3 DNA sequence: TGTGCCAGCAGCCGAAACACTGAAGCTTTCTTT. This sequence encodes CASSRNTEAFF.

Details on this clone: One end of the junction varies from germline; a read error may be responsible. The chain links TRBV29-1 to TRBJ2-7; no firm D call. Germline CDR1 is SQVTM and CDR2 is ANQGSEA. The CDR3 contains 13 residues. CDR3 residues: CSVEGSPGYEQCF. Here the CDR3 DNA reads TGCAGCGTTGAAGGGTCCCCAGGCTACGAGCAGTGCTTC.

The genes are TRBV27 and TRBJ1-5; D unresolved. The CDR3 spans 15 residues. The germline V gene has CDR1 MNHEY and CDR2 SMNVEV (reference sequence). With 6 bases removed from V and 0 bases from J, the gap between germline ends came to 12 bases. DNA for the CDR3: TGTGCCAGCAGGCCGGCAGCTAATAGCAATCAGCCCCAGCATTTT. It specifies CASRPAANSNQPQHF.

This clone has only one observation. The chain combines TRBV5-6 with TRBJ1-2; D is perhaps TRBD1 (5 bases). The CDR3 has 16 residues. Trimming stripped 1 base from V and 4 bases from J, with 17 bases between. Per germline, CDR1 SGHDT and CDR2 YYEEEE. CDR3 in amino acids: CASSLFWTKVTYGYTF. The CDR3 nucleotides are TGTGCCAGCAGCTTGTTCTGGACAAAGGTAACCTATGGCTACACCTTC.

The chain employs TRBV10-1 and TRBJ2-2, with D uncertain. Trimming pared 0 bases from V and 4 bases from J, leaving 6 bases between. The CDR3 has 14 amino acids. Germline lookup yields CDR1 WNHNN and CDR2 SYGVQD (reference sequence). CDR3 nucleotides: TGCGCCAGCAGTGAGTCCCGGAGCACCGGGGAGCTGTTTTTT. Translated, it gives CASSESRSTGELFF.

The chain employs TRBV10-3 and TRBJ2-3; D possibly corresponds to TRBD1 (7 bases). CDR1 is ENHRY, CDR2 SYGVKD, per germline. Trimming took 9 bases from V and 0 from J, leaving 13 bases between them. CDR3 length: 14 residues. CDR3 loop: CAIQGGSSTDTQYF. The CDR3 DNA reads TGTGCCATTCAGGGGGGATCTAGCACAGATACGCAGTATTTT.

About this clone: The same CDR3 is also encoded by other DNA sequences in this sample. V usage is TRBV13 and J usage is TRBJ1-1, with a possible D match to TRBD1 (6 bases). The CDR3 is 15 residues long. Germline V gene data show CDR1 as PRHDT and CDR2 as FYEKMQ (reference sequence). V was shortened by 0 bases and J by 8 bases, with 16 bases between the two germline ends. The CDR3 DNA sequence: TGTGCCAGCAGCTTAGGCGAAGGGGGGCAGAGAGAAGCTTTCTTT. Translating it yields CASSLGEGGQREAFF.

This clone appeared a few times. The rearrangement uses TRBV2 and TRBJ1-5, with D unclear. CDR1 SNHLY and CDR2 FYNNEI come from the germline V gene. CDR3 length: 14 amino acids. V shed 4 bases and J shed 3 bases, with 10 bases lying between them. CDR3: CASSGVVVNQPQHF. CDR3 coding DNA: TGTGCCAGCAGTGGGGTGGTCGTCAATCAGCCCCAGCATTTT.

J is TRBJ2-1 and V is TRBV5-6; no reliable D call. V lost 4 bases, J lost 0 bases, and 11 bases lay in between. This CDR3 has 15 residues. Per the germline V gene, CDR1 is SGHDT and CDR2 is YYEEEE. CDR3 residues: CASSITTSSYNEQFF. The DNA of the CDR3 is TGTGCCAGCAGCATAACTACGAGCTCCTACAATGAGCAGTTCTTC.

A single count supports this clone. This chain connects TRBV5-5 to TRBJ1-1, with a possible D match to TRBD1 (6 bases). The V end lost 0 bases, the J end lost 4 bases, and 16 bases lay between the germline ends. The CDR3 extends over 16 amino acids. Germline V CDR1 and CDR2: SGHKS, YYEKEE (reference sequence). In DNA form, the CDR3 reads TGTGCCAGCAGCTTGGAGGCGACAGGCTGGGGCACTGAAGCTTTCTTT. It codes for CASSLEATGWGTEAFF.

This chain uses TRBV19 with TRBJ2-3; 10 bases line up with TRBD2. This CDR3 spans 16 amino acids. Germline V gives CDR1 LNHDA, CDR2 SQIVND (reference sequence). J gave up 3 bases and V 7 bases, and 10 bases lay outside the gene matches. DNA for the CDR3: TGTGCCAGTACCATGGAGCGGGGGGGCCGTACAGATACGCAGTATTTT. Protein product: CASTMERGGRTDTQYF.

The chain recombines TRBV9 with TRBJ2-5, with 9 positions matching TRBD2. Germline lookup yields CDR1 SGDLS and CDR2 YYNGEE. The CDR3 consists of 17 residues. Losses at the gene ends were 4 bases for V and 3 bases for J; bases not matched to a gene: 13. The CDR3 nucleotides read TGTGCCAGCAGCCAGTATAGCGGGGGAGGATGGGAAGAGACCCAGTACTTC. Encoded protein: CASSQYSGGGWEETQYF.

The rearrangement links TRBV5-1 to TRBJ1-2, with a possible D match to TRBD1 (5 bases). The germline V gene has CDR1 SGHRS and CDR2 YFSETQ. V lost 0 bases to trimming and J lost 6 bases, with 21 bases between them. The CDR3 has 17 residues. The DNA of the CDR3 is TGCGCCAGCAGCTTGGGAAATGGGGACCCCTCCTCACATGGCTACACCTTC. Protein product: CASSLGNGDPSSHGYTF.